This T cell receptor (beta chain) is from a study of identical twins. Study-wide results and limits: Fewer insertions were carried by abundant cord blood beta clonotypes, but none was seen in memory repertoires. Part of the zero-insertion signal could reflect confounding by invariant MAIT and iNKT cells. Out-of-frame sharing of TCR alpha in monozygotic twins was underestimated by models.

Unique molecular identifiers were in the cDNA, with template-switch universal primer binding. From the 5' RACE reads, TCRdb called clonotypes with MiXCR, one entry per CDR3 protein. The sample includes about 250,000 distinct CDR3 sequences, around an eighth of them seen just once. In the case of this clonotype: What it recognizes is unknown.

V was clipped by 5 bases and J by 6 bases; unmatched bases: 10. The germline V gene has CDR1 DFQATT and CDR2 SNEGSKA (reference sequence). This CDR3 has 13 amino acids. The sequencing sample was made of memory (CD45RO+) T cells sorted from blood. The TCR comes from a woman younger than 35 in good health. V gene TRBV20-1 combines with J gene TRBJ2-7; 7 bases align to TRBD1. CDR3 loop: CSAAGTDRGEQYF. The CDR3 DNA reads TGCAGTGCTGCCGGGACAGACCGGGGCGAGCAGTACTTC.